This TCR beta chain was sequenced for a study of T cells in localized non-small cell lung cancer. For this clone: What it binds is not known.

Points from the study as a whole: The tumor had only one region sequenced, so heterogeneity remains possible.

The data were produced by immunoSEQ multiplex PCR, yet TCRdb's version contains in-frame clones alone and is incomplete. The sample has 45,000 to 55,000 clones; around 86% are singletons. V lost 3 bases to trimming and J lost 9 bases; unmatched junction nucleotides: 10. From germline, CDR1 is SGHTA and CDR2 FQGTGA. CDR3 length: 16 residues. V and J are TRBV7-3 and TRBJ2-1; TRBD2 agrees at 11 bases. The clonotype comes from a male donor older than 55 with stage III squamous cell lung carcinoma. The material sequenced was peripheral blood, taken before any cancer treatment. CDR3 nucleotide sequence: TGTGCCAGCAGCTTGGACCCTAGCGGGAGGCCTTTTGAGCAGTTCTTC. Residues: CASSLDPSGRPFEQFF.